This T cell receptor (beta chain) was recorded in a study of cytomegalovirus exposure and HLA in healthy donors. The study, taken as a whole, reports: In a later analysis, several top co-occurrence clusters appeared linked to parvovirus B19, influenza, CMV and Epstein-Barr virus. Listed as cytomegalovirus-associated were 170 or so TCR beta chains. Sequencing depth across donors, presence/absence analyses assumed, was roughly uniform. Per a prior analysis, the majority of TCR beta V segments were productive roughly 90% or roughly 30% of the time.

Regarding this clone: Its antigen is currently unknown.

The PCR used 60 Vbeta and 13 Jbeta primers. Clones were read by immunoSEQ multiplex PCR, and TCRdb kept only the in-frame ones, dropping some. The sample shows more than 200,000 clones, over 75% of them seen only once. The TCR sequence derives from a male donor in good health and CMV-seronegative. The specimen sequenced was PBMCs.

CDR3 sequence (DNA): TGTGCCAGAAACGGTATCCGAGAGGGAGGCTACACCTTC. It specifies CARNGIREGGYTF. This chain joins TRBV5-3 and TRBJ1-2, with D unclear. TRBV5-3 is an ORF, with its function uncertain. Trimming removed 6 bases at V and 8 bases at J, with 17 bases between. The CDR3 consists of 13 residues.